Following are 14 T cell receptor beta chains from one sample sequenced in a study of shared clonotypes between healthy human individuals. Sequenced by immunoSEQ multiplex PCR; TCRdb stores in-frame clones only, minus some. The top ten clones hold approximately 0.37% of a sample with 2 million to 3 million clones, 93% of them seen once. Sequenced material: naive CD4+ T cells from PBMCs. The subset denotes: CD45RA+ positively selected. The receptors stem from a man between 18 and 29 years old in good health. Some clones in this sample may be carry-over from other donors' samples.

The rearrangement joins TRBV27 to TRBJ2-5; TRBD2 matches at 13 bases. The end of the DNA is better explained by TRBJ2-7, so the J call may be wrong. CDR3 length: 14 residues. Germline lookup yields CDR1 MNHEY and CDR2 SMNVEV (reference sequence). DNA of the CDR3: TGTGCCAGCAGTATCGGACTAGCGGGAGTCGAGCAGTACTTC. It encodes CASSIGLAGVEQYF.

V usage is TRBV5-6 and J usage is TRBJ1-1; D remains ambiguous. Trimming pared 4 bases from V and 4 bases from J, leaving 17 bases between. The CDR3 loop spans 15 amino acids. Looked up from germline, CDR1 is SGHDT and CDR2 is YYEEEE. The CDR3 is CASSLRQIRFTEAFF. CDR3 bases: TGTGCCAGCAGCCTGAGGCAAATAAGGTTCACTGAAGCTTTCTTT.

The genes are TRBV5-1 and TRBJ2-3, with TRBD2 identical over 11 bases. CDR1 and CDR2 from the germline V gene are SGHRS and YFSETQ. The CDR3 loop spans 16 amino acids. The trim removed 5 bases at V and 3 bases at J, leaving 8 bases unmatched. CDR3 coding DNA: TGCGCCAGCAGTGCCGGGACTAGCGGAACGACAGATACGCAGTATTTT. This translates into CASSAGTSGTTDTQYF.

V and J are TRBV5-1 and TRBJ1-1; a weak D match, TRBD1 (6 bases). The CDR3 length is 12 residues. Per germline, CDR1 SGHRS and CDR2 YFSETQ. Trimming removed 4 bases at V and 4 bases at J, with 8 bases between. CDR3 protein: CASSLDSTEAFF. Written as DNA, the CDR3 is TGCGCCAGCAGCCTGGACAGCACTGAAGCTTTCTTT. The full variable domain, rest sourced from reference TRBV5-1 and TRBJ1-1, is KAGVTQTPRYLIKTRGQQVTLSCSPISGHRSVSWYQQTPGQGLQFLFEYFSETQRNKGNFPGRFSGRQFSNSRSEMNVSTLELGDSALYLCASSLDSTEAFFGQGTRLTVV.

The rearrangement joins TRBV5-6 to TRBJ1-1; tentative D call: TRBD1 (5 bases). Trimming pared 0 bases from V and 4 bases from J, leaving 10 bases between. This CDR3 region has 14 residues. Germline V lookup: CDR1 SGHDT, CDR2 YYEEEE. The DNA of the CDR3 is TGTGCCAGCAGCTTGGCGGCAGGGAGCACTGAAGCTTTCTTT. Translated: CASSLAAGSTEAFF.

V and J are TRBV11-3 and TRBJ2-2; D is ambiguous. CDR3 length: 14 residues. V lost 3 bases to trimming and J lost 1 base, with 6 bases between them. Germline V gene data show CDR1 as SGHNT and CDR2 as YENEEA. In DNA form, the CDR3 reads TGTGCCAGCAGCTTGTTCAGGAACACCGGGGAGCTGTTTTTT. It translates to CASSLFRNTGELFF. Full variable domain (rest looked up from reference TRBV11-3 and TRBJ2-2): EAGVVQSPRYKIIEKKQPVAFWCNPISGHNTLYWYLQNLGQGPELLIRYENEEAVDDSQLPKDRFSAERLKGVDSTLKIQPAELGDSAVYLCASSLFRNTGELFFGEGSRLTVL.

The rearrangement uses TRBV19 and TRBJ1-4; the D is unclear. Per the germline V gene, CDR1 is LNHDA and CDR2 is SQIVND (reference sequence). Trimming shortened V by 7 bases and J by 2 bases, and 11 bases separated the two germline ends. The length of the CDR3 is 14 residues. CDR3 bases: TGTGCCAGTAAGGCTATAGCGACTAATGAAAAACTGTTTTTT. The encoded protein is CASKAIATNEKLFF.

The chain recombines TRBV7-7 with TRBJ2-3; 9 bases map to TRBD2. The CDR3 has 16 residues. V gave up 1 base and J gave up 1 base; unmatched junction bases: 3. CDR1 is SSHAT and CDR2 is FNYEAQ in the germline V gene (reference sequence). The CDR3, as DNA: TGTGCCAGCAGCTTAGGGCTAGCGGGACGCACAGATACGCAGTATTTT. Translating it yields CASSLGLAGRTDTQYF.

The chain combines TRBV4-1 with TRBJ2-3, with 11 bases lining up with TRBD2. The CDR3 contains 14 residues. The germline V gene encodes CDR1 MGHRA and CDR2 YSYEKL. V was pared by 7 bases and J by 2 bases, with 2 bases of the junction left unmatched. Written as DNA, the CDR3 is TGCGCCAGCAAACTAGCGGGGGACACAGATACGCAGTATTTT. This gives the protein CASKLAGDTDTQYF.

This chain links TRBV23-1 with TRBJ2-7, with D unclear. TRBV23-1 is flagged as an ORF with uncertain function. The CDR3 loop spans 15 amino acids. The V end lost 6 bases, the J end lost 2 bases, and 17 bases lay between the germline ends. CDR3: CASRTLPVGTYEQYF. For the CDR3, the DNA is TGCGCCAGCAGGACCCTCCCTGTAGGAACCTACGAGCAGTACTTC.

A note on this clone: Since a much larger clone is just one base distant, this may be a read error. The chain is built from TRBV6-5 and TRBJ2-7; D gene ambiguous. CDR1 and CDR2 (germline): MNHEY, SVGAGI. The V end lost 6 bases, the J end lost 3 bases, and 6 bases lay between the germline ends. This CDR3 is built from 11 residues. The CDR3 loop is CASRLNYEQYF. The CDR3 nucleotides are TGTGCCAGCAGATTAAACTACGAGCAGTACTTC.

V gene TRBV5-1 combines with J gene TRBJ1-1, with unresolved D. Trimming took 0 bases from V and 3 from J, leaving 15 bases between them. This CDR3 spans 16 amino acids. The germline gives CDR1 SGHRS, CDR2 YFSETQ. The CDR3: CASSLAEAGWDTEAFF. The CDR3 nucleotides are TGCGCCAGCAGCTTGGCTGAGGCGGGGTGGGACACTGAAGCTTTCTTT.

The chain combines TRBV29-1 with TRBJ1-2; D is uncertain. V was trimmed by 2 bases and J by 1 base, leaving 11 bases between them. Germline V gene lookup returns CDR1 SQVTM and CDR2 ANQGSEA. The CDR3 is made up of 14 amino acids. The CDR3 nucleotides are TGCAGCGTTGAATCAGGCCAGTTTAACTATGGCTACACCTTC. Protein: CSVESGQFNYGYTF.

This rearrangement joins TRBV28 to TRBJ2-1; TRBD2 aligns across 10 bases. The CDR3 loop spans 19 amino acids. The V gene's germline CDR1 is MDHEN and CDR2 SYDVKM. Trimming cost V 2 bases and J 1 base; bases outside gene matches: 11. In DNA form, the CDR3 reads TGTGCCAGCAGTTTAGGAACTAGCGGGAAGGCTAGGTCCTACAATGAGCAGTTCTTC. This codes for CASSLGTSGKARSYNEQFF.